This entry features one T cell receptor beta chain sequence. The target antigen is unknown. The data were taken from a study of T cells in Graves' hyperthyroidism and ophthalmopathy. Broader study findings: Ophthalmopathy was model-predicted a median about 6.9 months pre-onset. Most thyroid clonotypes expanded above 0.001 were also detected in blood. Ophthalmopathy cases were set apart from stable hyperthyroidism by a 13 V-J model.

The CDR3 contains 16 residues. Trimming took off 0 bases at V and 3 bases at J, with 11 bases between the two ends. The germline CDR1 and CDR2 sequences are KGHSH and LQKENI. Newly diagnosed patients aged 18 to 65 had hyperthyroidism of under 2 months' duration. Template material for amplifying TCR beta CDR3 regions consisted of RNA transcripts. TCR CDR3 underwent first-round RT-PCR with the HTBI primer set. TCRdb reanalysed the multiplex PCR reads using MiXCR and keeps one entry per CDR3 protein. The sample includes around 260,000 distinct CDR3 sequences, less than 30% of them seen just once. V gene TRBV18 combines with J gene TRBJ2-2; D gene unclear. The TCR originated in a man aged 40-50 years with Graves' hyperthyroidism that later progressed to Graves' ophthalmopathy. The sequenced material came from blood. For the CDR3, the DNA is TGTGCCAGCTCACCACCTTGGTTCGCGGACACCGGGGAGCTGTTTTTT. Protein product: CASSPPWFADTGELFF.